What follows are 18 T cell receptor beta chains derived from one specimen sequenced in a study of shared clonotypes between healthy human individuals. TCRdb keeps only in-frame clones here, not all; method: immunoSEQ multiplex PCR. This sample has roughly 2,300,000 clones, with just under 95% found just once. Sequenced input: naive CD4+ T cells from PBMCs. Regarding subset: CD45RA+ positively selected. Every receptor here comes from a man aged 18 to 29 in good health. Some clones in this sample may be carry-over from other donors' samples.

The chain is built from TRBV11-2 and TRBJ2-1, with TRBD1 as a possible D gene (6 bases). The CDR3 sequence is 14 residues long. In germline, CDR1 is SGHAT, CDR2 FQNNGV. V was clipped by 8 bases and J by 4 bases, with 15 bases between them. The CDR3 reads CASPQGSPYNEQFF. The CDR3 DNA is TGTGCCAGCCCACAGGGATCGCCTTACAATGAGCAGTTCTTC. The variable domain in full, with the rest retrieved from reference TRBV11-2 and TRBJ2-1, is EAGVAQSPRYKIIEKRQSVAFWCNPISGHATLYWYQQILGQGPKLLIQFQNNGVVDDSQLPKDRFSAERLKGVDSTLKIQPAKLEDSAVYLCASPQGSPYNEQFFGPGTRLTVL.

J is TRBJ2-7 and V is TRBV6-1; D is unresolved. CDR1 MNHNS and CDR2 SASEGT come from the germline V gene. This CDR3 has 11 residues. V lost 6 bases to trimming and J lost 12 bases, with 15 bases between them. The DNA of the CDR3 is TGTGCCAGCAGCCTAAGAGATTCCGGGTACTTC. Its protein product is CASSLRDSGYF.

This chain uses TRBV19 with TRBJ1-5; tentative D call: TRBD1 (5 bases). Germline V CDR1 and CDR2: LNHDA, SQIVND (reference sequence). The CDR3 extends over 16 amino acids. The ends were cut back, 5 bases at V and 1 base at J, with 15 bases in the middle. CDR3 nucleotides: TGTGCCAGTAGTGACCGGCTTCGGGGCAGCAATCAGCCCCAGCATTTT. As protein: CASSDRLRGSNQPQHF.

This clone was recorded only once. The genes are TRBV19 and TRBJ2-4, with unresolved D. The V end was cut by 7 bases, the J end by 11 bases, with 15 bases between. The CDR3 has 12 amino acids. CDR1 is LNHDA, CDR2 SQIVND, per germline (reference sequence). The CDR3 DNA is TGTGCCAGTACCTCCATCGGGTGGCTTCAGTACTTC. The encoded protein is CASTSIGWLQYF.

Comments on this clone: The identical CDR3 is also encoded by other nucleotide sequences in the sample. CDR3: CASSQGPGTGELFF. Written as DNA, the CDR3 is TGTGCCAGCAGCCAAGGACCCGGAACCGGGGAGCTGTTTTTT. V is TRBV4-2 and J is TRBJ2-2; the D is unclear. Trimming cost V 1 base and J 5 bases, with 8 bases left between them. Germline CDR1 and CDR2: LGHNA and YNFKEQ. The CDR3 contains 14 residues.

V usage is TRBV4-3 and J usage is TRBJ1-2; no reliable D call. The CDR3 covers 15 residues. Between the trimmed V and J ends, which lost 4 bases and 4 bases, there was a span of 16 bases. The germline gives CDR1 LGHNA, CDR2 YSLEER. CDR3 nucleotide sequence: TGCGCCAGCAGCCCCGCAGTTTCGGGAAGCTATGGCTACACCTTC. It yields the protein CASSPAVSGSYGYTF.

The CDR3 DNA reads as TGCGCCAGCAGCCTATGGGAGAACTATGGCTACACCTTC. Translated: CASSLWENYGYTF. This chain uses TRBV5-1 with TRBJ1-2; D is uncertain. The germline V gene encodes CDR1 SGHRS and CDR2 YFSETQ. V lost 4 bases and J lost 2, with 9 bases in between. The CDR3 loop spans 13 amino acids.

The gene calls are TRBV10-3 and TRBJ1-1, with 9 positions matching TRBD1. The CDR3 runs 15 residues. V was pared by 6 bases and J by 1 base, with 6 bases of the junction left unmatched. Germline V lookup: CDR1 ENHRY, CDR2 SYGVKD. The CDR3: CAISEQGARNTEAFF. CDR3 DNA: TGTGCCATCAGCGAACAGGGGGCGCGGAACACTGAAGCTTTCTTT.

This chain joins TRBV5-1 and TRBJ2-1; possibly TRBD2 for D (6 bases). V lost 4 bases and J lost 8, with 7 bases in between. CDR1 and CDR2 from the germline V gene are SGHRS and YFSETQ. The CDR3 is 11 residues long. The DNA of the CDR3 is TGCGCCAGCAGCCGGGGGTATGAGCAGTTCTTC. Translating it yields CASSRGYEQFF.

This clone has just a few counts. The gene calls are TRBV30 and TRBJ1-1; no definite D call. CDR3 size: 13 residues. Trimming removed 1 base from V and 0 bases from J, with 6 bases in between. Germline V gene lookup returns CDR1 GTSNPN and CDR2 SVGIG (reference sequence). The CDR3 reads CAWSEMLNTEAFF. The CDR3 bases are TGTGCCTGGAGTGAGATGTTGAACACTGAAGCTTTCTTT.

This clone was observed a single time. The chain links TRBV6-6 to TRBJ2-2; maybe TRBD1 (6 bases). Germline CDR1 and CDR2: MNHNY and SVGAGI (reference sequence). Deletions cut 4 bases from V and 5 bases from J, with 14 bases between. This CDR3 contains 15 residues. The CDR3: CASSWGTGRTGELFF. Here the CDR3 DNA reads TGTGCCAGCAGTTGGGGAACAGGGAGAACCGGGGAGCTGTTTTTT.

V is TRBV19 and J is TRBJ2-1; 11 nucleotides match TRBD2. The V and J ends lost 5 bases and 10 bases, in that order; junction bases with no gene match: 13. The CDR3 spans 16 residues. Germline-derived CDR1 and CDR2 are LNHDA and SQIVND (reference sequence). The CDR3 bases are TGTGCCAGTAGTGACCCTAGCGGGAGGTTCCCGAGGGAGCAGTTCTTC. It codes for CASSDPSGRFPREQFF.

In nucleotides, the CDR3 is TGTGCCAGCATCCGGGACTCTGGAAACACCATATATTTT. Translating gives CASIRDSGNTIYF. The chain is built from TRBV2 and TRBJ1-3; no definite D call. Germline-derived CDR1 and CDR2 are SNHLY and FYNNEI. CDR3 length: 13 amino acids. The V end was cut by 7 bases, the J end by 0 bases, with 7 bases between.

The chain carries TRBV4-1 and TRBJ2-2, with D possibly being TRBD1 (6 bases). CDR1 MGHRA and CDR2 YSYEKL come from the germline V gene. V lost 1 base and J lost 7, with 13 bases in between. The CDR3 consists of 15 residues. The CDR3 spells CASSQGTRGNGELFF. The CDR3 coding sequence is TGCGCCAGCAGCCAAGGTACCAGGGGTAACGGGGAGCTGTTTTTT.

The chain combines TRBV11-1 with TRBJ2-3; D gene unclear. CDR3 length: 14 amino acids. Germline V gives CDR1 SGHAT, CDR2 FQDESV (reference sequence). The ends were cut back, 1 base at V and 2 bases at J, with 7 bases in the middle. DNA of the CDR3: TGTGCCAGCAGCTTAGATGGATTCACAGATACGCAGTATTTT. Its protein product is CASSLDGFTDTQYF.

A word on this clone: This same CDR3 is encoded by further DNA sequences in the sample. The chain couples TRBV9 to TRBJ2-3; no reliable D call. The CDR3 totals 14 residues. V dropped 0 bases and J dropped 3 bases, with 8 bases sitting between them. Germline CDR1 reads SGDLS; CDR2 reads YYNGEE. The CDR3 region has the DNA TGTGCCAGCAGCGTAGCTCCTCGGACAGATACGCAGTATTTT. Its translation is CASSVAPRTDTQYF.

CDR3 in amino acids: CASDQAPSATQYF. CDR3 DNA: TGTGCCAGCGACCAGGCTCCTTCCGCTACGCAGTATTTT. The genes are TRBV6-6 and TRBJ2-3; the D is unclear. Germline CDR1 is MNHNY and CDR2 is SVGAGI (reference sequence). CDR3 length equals 13 residues. V lost 8 bases, J lost 8 bases, and 17 bases lay in between.

The chain carries TRBV5-1 and TRBJ1-1; 11 bases align to TRBD1. The germline gives CDR1 SGHRS, CDR2 YFSETQ. V shed 4 bases and J 5 bases; nucleotides not matched to a gene: 7. There are 15 residues in the CDR3. As DNA, the CDR3 is TGCGCCAGCAGCAAAGACGGGACAGGGGGGACTGAAGCTTTCTTT. The encoded protein is CASSKDGTGGTEAFF.